The 6 T cell receptor beta chains below were found in one sample sequenced in a study of blood T cell repertoires in COVID-19. Profiled with immunoSEQ multiplex PCR; TCRdb holds only in-frame clones, not every one. The sample has tens of thousands of clones, around 82% seen once. The sequenced material came from peripheral blood. All receptors derive from a human donor in a cohort sampled during active COVID-19.

The chain combines TRBV30 with TRBJ2-4; 7 bases agree with TRBD2. The CDR3 length is 18 residues. Germline V gene data show CDR1 as GTSNPN and CDR2 as SVGIG (reference sequence). The V segment lost 2 bases and the J segment 0 bases; nucleotides outside the gene matches: 13. The CDR3 sequence: CAWSTTLGLLVAKNIQYF. CDR3 DNA: TGTGCCTGGAGTACCACTTTGGGACTACTTGTAGCCAAAAACATTCAGTACTTC.

The genes are TRBV19 and TRBJ2-3; weak D call: TRBD2 (6 bases). The V end was cut by 5 bases, the J end by 5 bases, with 14 bases between. The CDR3 length is 14 residues. Germline values: CDR1 LNHDA, CDR2 SQIVND (reference sequence). This chain's CDR3 is CASSQRVERDTQYF. Here the CDR3 DNA reads TGTGCCAGTAGTCAGCGGGTGGAGAGAGATACGCAGTATTTT.

A single count supports this clone. This chain joins TRBV7-3 and TRBJ2-5; TRBD1 is a possible D gene (7 bases). This CDR3 region has 13 residues. Trimming cost V 8 bases and J 5 bases, with 15 bases left between them. In germline, CDR1 is SGHTA, CDR2 FQGTGA. The CDR3 nucleotides are TGTGCCAGCGGCAGGGGGGAGTCGGAGACCCAGTACTTC. It is translated as CASGRGESETQYF.

The chain has TRBV5-5 and TRBJ1-2; D gene ambiguous. Germline V gene sequence: CDR1 SGHKS, CDR2 YYEKEE (reference sequence). Trimming cost V 4 bases and J 4 bases, with 11 bases left between them. This CDR3 contains 13 residues. As DNA, the CDR3 is TGTGCCAGCAGCAAAGGAGAGTTCTATGGCTACACCTTC. Protein sequence: CASSKGEFYGYTF.

This chain uses TRBV2 with TRBJ1-6; TRBD1 agrees at 7 bases. The V gene's germline CDR1 is SNHLY and CDR2 FYNNEI. CDR3 length equals 15 residues. J lost 6 bases, V lost 5 bases, and 7 bases had no gene match. The CDR3 region is CASSPLGQPNSPLHF. CDR3 bases: TGTGCCAGCAGTCCTTTGGGACAGCCTAATTCACCCCTCCACTTT.

The chain recombines TRBV19 with TRBJ1-6; D ambiguous. CDR3 size: 14 residues. Between the trimmed V and J ends, which lost 1 base and 7 bases, there was a span of 8 bases. Germline assignment: CDR1 LNHDA and CDR2 SQIVND (reference sequence). The CDR3 sequence is CASSIGPVNSPLHF. CDR3 DNA: TGTGCCAGTAGTATAGGGCCTGTAAATTCACCCCTCCACTTT.